This TCR beta chain was found in a study of blood T cell repertoires in COVID-19. Original processing notes: Amplification of reference gene primers provided the estimated nucleated cell counts. Using immunoSEQ multiplex PCR, the repertoire was profiled, and TCRdb retains in-frame clones only, with some absent. V and J calls and clone size follow that table, whereas D and trimming were derived from the DNA. In the table there are about 410,000 clones, approximately 89% of which are singletons. The V end was cut by 2 bases, the J end by 2 bases, with 13 bases between. The CDR3 contains 16 residues. Germline V gives CDR1 MNHEY, CDR2 SMNVEV (reference sequence).

The specimen sequenced was PBMCs or T cells enriched from blood (not recorded which). This clonotype was obtained from a woman aged 30 to 39 who had recovered from COVID-19. V gene TRBV27 combines with J gene TRBJ1-5, with no clear D. Here the CDR3 reads CASSLVRGTGNQPQHF. The CDR3 nucleotides are TGTGCCAGCAGTTTAGTGCGGGGAACGGGCAATCAGCCCCAGCATTTT.